Each of the 6 T cell receptor beta chains below was sequenced from the same sample in a study of T cells after yellow fever vaccination (dated by TCRdb to between 2018 and 2021). Read against the paper, the sample's treatment or condition label means: live attenuated yellow fever vaccine strain. Library preparation used 5' RACE. The run used an Illumina HiSeq 2500. TCRdb trimmed the raw reads at Q25, called clones with MiXCR and kept productive beta chains. Identical CDR3 proteins give one entry, which carries the most common genes and DNA. This sample gives 40,000 to 50,000 distinct CDR3 sequences in total; 6.8% of them show up just once. The ten largest clones add up to approximately 15% of the sample. The material sequenced was CD8+ T cells not binding an NS4B(214-222) dextramer, sorted from PBMCs, taken 45 days after the yellow fever booster vaccination. What this sample's cell subset or site label stands for: NS4B epitope dextramer-negative CD8 T cells. Source of these receptors: a young man who received the YFV17D yellow fever vaccine.

There are many counts of this clonotype. The CDR3 is CSARGRGSQETQYF. Here the CDR3 DNA reads TGCAGTGCTAGAGGTCGGGGCAGCCAAGAGACCCAGTACTTC. The chain is built from TRBV20-1 and TRBJ2-5; D may correspond to TRBD1 or TRBD2 (5 bases each). Germline V gene lookup returns CDR1 DFQATT and CDR2 SNEGSKA (reference sequence). The CDR3 covers 14 residues. V was shortened by 1 base and J by 1 base, with 10 bases between the two germline ends.

This clonotype has at least ten counts. The genes are TRBV13 and TRBJ2-7; D call uncertain. CDR1 is PRHDT, CDR2 FYEKMQ, per germline (reference sequence). The CDR3 is 12 residues long. The germline V and J ends were trimmed by 2 bases and 5 bases, with 7 bases remaining between them. In DNA form, the CDR3 reads TGTGCCAGCAGCTTAACGGTGAACGAGCAGTACTTC. Its translation is CASSLTVNEQYF.

This clonotype was found many times. The rearrangement joins TRBV20-1 to TRBJ2-5, with a possible D match to TRBD1 (5 bases). Trimming pared 3 bases from V and 2 bases from J, leaving 16 bases between. Germline assignment: CDR1 DFQATT and CDR2 SNEGSKA (reference sequence). There are 15 residues in the CDR3. The CDR3 nucleotides are TGCAGTGCTAGTAGGCAGGGTTCCCCACAAGAGACCCAGTACTTC. This encodes CSASRQGSPQETQYF.

This clonotype was seen repeatedly, ten times or more. The rearrangement uses TRBV12-3 or TRBV12-4 and TRBJ1-1, with a weak D call TRBD1 (6 bases). There are 16 residues in the CDR3. V lost 5 bases and J lost 3, with 19 bases in between. The CDR3 sequence is CASSDHGQKYDTEAFF. CDR3 DNA sequence: TGTGCCAGCAGTGACCACGGACAGAAGTATGACACTGAAGCTTTCTTT.

The chain employs TRBV19 and TRBJ1-1; 7 nucleotides align to TRBD1. There are 16 residues in the CDR3. Germline values: CDR1 LNHDA, CDR2 SQIVND (reference sequence). V shed 6 bases and J 0 bases; nucleotides not matched to a gene: 10. CDR3 amino acids: CASRVPSDRLNTEAFF. As DNA, the CDR3 is TGTGCCAGTAGGGTCCCTTCGGACAGGTTGAACACTGAAGCTTTCTTT.

The V and J genes are TRBV5-1 and TRBJ2-1; D not certain. The CDR3 is 17 amino acids. Germline values: CDR1 SGHRS, CDR2 YFSETQ. Trimming stripped 0 bases from V and 7 bases from J, with 20 bases between. DNA of the CDR3: TGCGCCAGCAGCTTGGATGCCATCATAACGGGCGGTAATGAGCAGTTCTTC. Its protein is CASSLDAIITGGNEQFF. The full variable domain, completed using reference TRBV5-1 and TRBJ2-1, is KAGVTQTPRYLIKTRGQQVTLSCSPISGHRSVSWYQQTPGQGLQFLFEYFSETQRNKGNFPGRFSGRQFSNSRSEMNVSTLELGDSALYLCASSLDAIITGGNEQFFGPGTRLTVL.